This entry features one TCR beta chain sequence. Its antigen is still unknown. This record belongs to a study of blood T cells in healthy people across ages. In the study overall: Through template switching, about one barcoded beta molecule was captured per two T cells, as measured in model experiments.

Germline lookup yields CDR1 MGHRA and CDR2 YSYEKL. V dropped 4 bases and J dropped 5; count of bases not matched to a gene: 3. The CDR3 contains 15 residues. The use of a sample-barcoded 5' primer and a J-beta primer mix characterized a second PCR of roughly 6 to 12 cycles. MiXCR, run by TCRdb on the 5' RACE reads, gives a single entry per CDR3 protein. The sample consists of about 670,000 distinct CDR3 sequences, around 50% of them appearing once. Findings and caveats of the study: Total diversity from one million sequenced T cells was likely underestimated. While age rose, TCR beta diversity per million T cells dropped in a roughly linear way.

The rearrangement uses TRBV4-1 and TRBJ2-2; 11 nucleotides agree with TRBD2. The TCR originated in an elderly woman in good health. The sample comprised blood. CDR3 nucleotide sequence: TGCGCCAGCAGCCTGCGGACTAGCGGGACCGGGGAGCTGTTTTTT. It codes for CASSLRTSGTGELFF.